This T cell receptor beta chain was captured in a study of Graves' ophthalmopathy and Graves' hyperthyroidism. Concerning this clonotype: The antigen remains unidentified.

Aged 18 to 65, hyperthyroidism patients had been newly diagnosed, with under 2 months' duration. The evidence that diagnosis relied on was clinical symptoms, serum thyroxine, TRAb, thyroid ultrasound and orbital computed tomography. Study outcomes and limitations: Stable hyperthyroidism and ophthalmopathy were told apart by a 13-signature model, which achieved 85% to 90% sensitivity and just over 80% specificity. The model predicted ophthalmopathy progression with about 71% sensitivity and around 72% specificity.

V lost 2 bases, J lost 8 bases, and 13 bases lay in between. The CDR3 is 13 residues long. Germline assignment: CDR1 SGDLS and CDR2 YYNGEE. TCR beta CDR3 amplification used RNA transcripts. RT-PCR with HTBI primers came first, then second-round multiplex PCR. TCRdb passed the multiplex PCR reads through MiXCR, listing each CDR3 protein once. Seen here are 500,000 to 700,000 distinct CDR3 sequences, approximately 37% observed once, and the top ten hold around 4%. This chain connects TRBV9 to TRBJ1-2; D is unresolved. This clonotype originated in an adult man with Graves' hyperthyroidism. The sample comprised peripheral blood or thyroid tissue (not recorded which). CDR3 in amino acids: CASSVGQLGGYTF. In nucleotides, the CDR3 is TGTGCCAGCAGCGTCGGTCAGTTGGGAGGCTACACCTTC.